The rows below give T cell receptor beta chains drawn from one sample of a study of T-cell memory formation after mild COVID-19. TCRdb redid the calling of the 5' RACE reads with MiXCR, one entry per CDR3 protein. The sample holds fewer than 90,000 distinct CDR3 sequences, around 13% seen once. The source material was PBMCs or a T cell subset sorted from them (not recorded which). The receptors were gathered from an adult woman who had mild COVID-19 (a few samples of this study predate the infection). Cell type and time point are not known. Each CDR3 is given with its conserved first and last residue. D genes are given only for firm matches. Not every row has a clone size; where given, it reads once, few, many or a size class.

TRBV6-1	TRBJ2-1	12	few	.	TGTGCCAGCAGTGAATTCCCCAATGAGCAGTTCTTC	CASSEFPNEQFF
TRBV5-1	TRBJ2-1	13	few	.	TGCGCCAGCAGCCTCTATTTGGGCAATGAGCAGTTCTTC	CASSLYLGNEQFF
TRBV12-3/TRBV12-4	TRBJ2-3	16	few	TRBD2	TGTGCCAGCAGAGGGCTAGCGGGGTCGACAGCAGATACGCAGTATTTT	CASRGLAGSTADTQYF
TRBV6-5	TRBJ1-1	12	.	.	TGTGCCAGCAGTTTTCAGAACACTGAAGCTTTCTTT	CASSFQNTEAFF
TRBV7-9	TRBJ2-5	15	few	.	TGTGCCAGCAGCGCTCTGGTAGGGCGGAGAGAGACCCAGTACTTC	CASSALVGRRETQYF
TRBV12-3/TRBV12-4	TRBJ2-2	11	few	.	TGTGCCAGCAGTTTGGTTAGGGAGCTGTTTTTT	CASSLVRELFF
TRBV12-3/TRBV12-4	TRBJ2-7	12	few	.	TGTGCCAGCAGTTACATAGCCTACGAGCAGTACTTC	CASSYIAYEQYF
TRBV6-2/TRBV6-3	TRBJ2-3	19	many	TRBD2	TGTGCCAGCAGTCTCGGACTAGCGGGAGGGCCGCCGGGCACAGATACGCAGTATTTT	CASSLGLAGGPPGTDTQYF
TRBV27	TRBJ2-7	15	few	TRBD2	TGTGCCAGCAGTTTTGGTCTAGCGGGAGCATACGAGCAGTACTTC	CASSFGLAGAYEQYF
TRBV5-1	TRBJ2-7	13	.	.	TGCGCCAGCAGCCCAGCCCTGGGTCACGAGCAGTACTTC	CASSPALGHEQYF
TRBV14	TRBJ2-1	18	few	TRBD2	TGTGCCAGCAGCCAAGGTTGGCTAGCGGGCCCCTCCTACAATGAGCAGTTCTTC	CASSQGWLAGPSYNEQFF
TRBV28	TRBJ2-2	16	.	TRBD2	TGTGCCAGCACCCACGGGAGGCCGCGGAACACCGGGGAGCTGTTTTTT	CASTHGRPRNTGELFF
TRBV5-6	TRBJ2-7	13	.	.	TGTGCCAGCAGCAGTGTACTAGAGGCAGGGGAGTACTTC	CASSSVLEAGEYF
TRBV5-6	TRBJ2-5	16	.	TRBD2	TGTGCCAGCAGCTACCTAGCGGTCGGACTCCAAGAGACCCAGTACTTC	CASSYLAVGLQETQYF
TRBV12-3/TRBV12-4	TRBJ1-2	15	.	TRBD1	TGTGCCAGCAGCCCCGATTTAATAGGGACAGGTGGCTACACCTTC	CASSPDLIGTGGYTF
TRBV20-1	TRBJ2-7	13	few	TRBD1	TGCAGTGCACCCGGGACAGGGGCCTACGAGCAGTACTTC	CSAPGTGAYEQYF
TRBV7-6	TRBJ1-5	17	.	.	TGTGCCAGCAGCTTTACCCGCCAGGGGAGGGGCAATCAGCCCCAGCATTTT	CASSFTRQGRGNQPQHF
TRBV12-3/TRBV12-4	TRBJ1-1	12	.	TRBD1	TGTGCCAGCAGCCCGGGACAGCTTGAAGCTTTCTTT	CASSPGQLEAFF
TRBV4-1	TRBJ2-7	15	.	TRBD1	TGCGCCAGCAGCCCCGCCGGGACAGGGGACTACGAGCAGTACTTC	CASSPAGTGDYEQYF
TRBV29-1	TRBJ2-2	13	few	TRBD1	TGCAGCGTTGTGGGACAGGGGACCGGGGAGCTGTTTTTT	CSVVGQGTGELFF
TRBV6-5	TRBJ2-7	14	few	.	TGTGCCAGCAGCCCCACCCCAGGGGACCACGAGCAGTACTTC	CASSPTPGDHEQYF
TRBV6-6	TRBJ2-3	17	few	TRBD2	TGTGCCAGCAGTTACTCGGCAGCGGGGACCAGCACAGATACGCAGTATTTT	CASSYSAAGTSTDTQYF
TRBV7-9	TRBJ2-7	15	few	.	TGTGCCAGCAGTCCCTTCTCGGAATTCCCCTACGAGCAGTACTTC	CASSPFSEFPYEQYF
TRBV11-2	TRBJ2-5	14	many	.	TGTGCCAGCAGCCAGGGATTGGAGATGAGGACCCAGTACTTC	CASSQGLEMRTQYF
TRBV4-1	TRBJ1-4	13	.	.	TGCGCCAGAAGCCAATCAAACAGGGAAAAACTGTTTTTT	CARSQSNREKLFF
TRBV7-9	TRBJ2-3	14	.	.	TGTGCCAGCAGCTCACTAGTCCGCACAGATACGCAGTATTTT	CASSSLVRTDTQYF
TRBV5-1	TRBJ1-2	18	.	TRBD1	TGCGCCAGCAGCTTAGGGACAGTTTCTTTAAAAGCTAACTATGGCTACACCTTC	CASSLGTVSLKANYGYTF
TRBV7-9	TRBJ2-3	14	few	.	TGTGCCAGCAGCCCCCGGGGCGACCCAGATACGCAGTATTTT	CASSPRGDPDTQYF
TRBV7-3	TRBJ2-1	16	few	.	TGTGCCAGCAGCCCAACGCAGGGGAGCTCCTACAATGAGCAGTTCTTC	CASSPTQGSSYNEQFF
TRBV6-5	TRBJ1-2	12	.	.	TGTGCCAGCAGTTACTCCATGGAGGGCTACACCTTC	CASSYSMEGYTF
TRBV7-9	TRBJ1-1	16	.	.	TGTGCCAGCAGCCGTGGGTACAGGGCCATGAACACTGAAGCTTTCTTT	CASSRGYRAMNTEAFF
TRBV5-1	TRBJ2-1	18	few	TRBD2	TGCGCCAGCAGCTTGGCCTCTGCACGGGAGGGCCGTGGGAATGAGCAGTTCTTC	CASSLASAREGRGNEQFF
TRBV6-6	TRBJ2-3	17	few	.	TGTGCCAGCAGTTATCAATGGGATAGCAACCCATGGGATACGCAGTATTTT	CASSYQWDSNPWDTQYF
TRBV11-3	TRBJ2-1	16	few	TRBD2	TGTGCCAGCAGCTTAGCGGGTAGCGGGGGTTACAATGAGCAGTTCTTC	CASSLAGSGGYNEQFF
TRBV2	TRBJ2-5	12	few	.	TGTGCCAGCAGGGGGCAGCGAGAGACCCAGTACTTC	CASRGQRETQYF
TRBV4-1	TRBJ1-5	15	few	.	TGCGCCAGCAGCCAAAATCAGGACAGCAATCAGCCCCAGCATTTT	CASSQNQDSNQPQHF
TRBV6-5	TRBJ2-3	14	once	.	TGTGCCAGCAGTTACTATGGGGTAGTCGATACGCAGTATTTT	CASSYYGVVDTQYF
TRBV12-3/TRBV12-4	TRBJ2-7	15	few	.	TGTGCCAGCAGTTTAATGGCACCTTCTACCTACGAGCAGTACTTC	CASSLMAPSTYEQYF
TRBV29-1	TRBJ1-5	13	.	TRBD1	TGCAGCGTAGGGACAGGGGTTGGTCAGCCCCAGCATTTT	CSVGTGVGQPQHF
TRBV6-6	TRBJ2-1	13	.	.	TGTGCCACGGCGGGGGCTGAATACAATGAGCAGTTCTTC	CATAGAEYNEQFF
TRBV10-3	TRBJ2-7	13	few	.	TGTGCCATCAGTGAGTCGAAGGGAAATGAGCAGTACTTC	CAISESKGNEQYF
TRBV4-1	TRBJ2-7	15	.	TRBD2	TGCGCCAGCAGCCACCTGACTAGCGGGGTCTACGAGCAGTACTTC	CASSHLTSGVYEQYF
TRBV29-1	TRBJ2-7	13	.	TRBD2	TGCAGCGGTAGCGGGGGGAGCTCCTACGAGCAGTACTTC	CSGSGGSSYEQYF
TRBV7-2	TRBJ2-7	14	.	.	TGTGCCAGCAGCTCGGGCGGGGCCTCCTACGAGCAGTACTTC	CASSSGGASYEQYF
TRBV12-3/TRBV12-4	TRBJ1-1	13	few	.	TGTGCCAGCGAGGGGGGAGGCGACACTGAAGCTTTCTTT	CASEGGGDTEAFF
TRBV4-3	TRBJ2-1	18	.	TRBD2	TGCGCCAGCAGCCAAGATCGAGTTACTAGCGGGAGCTACAATGAGCAGTTCTTC	CASSQDRVTSGSYNEQFF
TRBV12-3/TRBV12-4	TRBJ2-1	14	few	TRBD2	TGTGCCAGCAACATAGCGGGGCCTTACAATGAGCAGTTCTTC	CASNIAGPYNEQFF
TRBV27	TRBJ2-7	14	few	.	TGTGCCAGCAGGGGGAGTGGGGGTTCGTACGAGCAGTACTTC	CASRGSGGSYEQYF
TRBV27	TRBJ2-1	13	few	.	TGTGCCAGCAGTTTCGTGGGGGACAATGAGCAGTTCTTC	CASSFVGDNEQFF
TRBV7-8	TRBJ2-2	16	few	TRBD1	TGTGCCAGCAGCCCACCGGACAGGGCGAACACCGGGGAGCTGTTTTTT	CASSPPDRANTGELFF
TRBV12-3/TRBV12-4	TRBJ2-5	18	few	.	TGTGCCAGCAGTTACCTCAGTGGCGGGGTCGAGTACCAAGAGACCCAGTACTTC	CASSYLSGGVEYQETQYF
TRBV4-1	TRBJ2-7	13	few	.	TGCGCCAGCAGCATATACGGGGGAGACGAGCAGTACTTC	CASSIYGGDEQYF
TRBV12-3/TRBV12-4	TRBJ1-1	13	.	.	TGTGCCAGCAGTTTAGCGTTGGACACTGAAGCTTTCTTT	CASSLALDTEAFF
TRBV28	TRBJ2-7	14	.	.	TGTGCCAGCAGTTCACTGATCACCGGCTACGAGCAGTACTTC	CASSSLITGYEQYF
TRBV4-1	TRBJ2-7	13	.	.	TGCGCCAGCAGCCAAGGACTTAACTACGAGCAGTACTTC	CASSQGLNYEQYF
TRBV11-2	TRBJ2-1	14	.	.	TGTGCCAGCATCCCCTTTGGGGACTACAATGAGCAGTTCTTC	CASIPFGDYNEQFF
TRBV7-9	TRBJ2-2	15	few	TRBD2	TGTGCCAGCAGCGACAGGACTAGCCCCACCGGGGAGCTGTTTTTT	CASSDRTSPTGELFF
TRBV7-8	TRBJ2-1	20	few	.	TGTGCCAGCAGCGCTAACTGGGTACGGGACAGCGGGAGATGGAACAATGAGCAGTTCTTC	CASSANWVRDSGRWNNEQFF